These T cell receptor beta chains were read from a single sample in a study of identifying expanded T cells in peripheral blood. Produced via immunoSEQ multiplex PCR; TCRdb's table is partial and in-frame only. The sample consists of around 94,000 clones, around 89% of them appearing once. Material: blood. The receptors come from a person aged 18 to 75 in good health. CDR3s include the opening cysteine and the closing phenylalanine or tryptophan. The D gene is left open where the match is weak. For some rows the clone size is stated as once, few or many, or as a class when expanded; others skip it.

NA	TRBV5-6	NA	TRBJ2-1	TGTGCCAGCACGGGAGACAATGAGCAGTTCTTC	CASTGDNEQFF
NA	TRBV19	NA	TRBJ1-1	TGTGCCAGTAGTATAGCCAGGATGAACACTGAAGCTTTCTTT	CASSIARMNTEAFF
NA	TRBV19	NA	TRBJ1-4	TGTGCCAGTAGTATAAGGCAGACCTCGGAAAAACTGTTTTTT	CASSIRQTSEKLFF
NA	TRBV2	NA	TRBJ1-2	TGTGCCAGCAGCAAGGACTATGGCTACACCTTC	CASSKDYGYTF
NA	TRBV20-1	NA	TRBJ1-2	TGCAGTGCTAGCGCAGACTATGGCTACACCTTC	CSASADYGYTF
NA	TRBV7-9	NA	TRBJ2-5	TGTGCCAGCAGCGTACCAGACAGGATAGCTCAAGAGACCCAGTACTTC	CASSVPDRIAQETQYF
NA	TRBV19	TRBD1	TRBJ2-3	TGTGCCAGTACTGCCACAGGGGGCCAGACAGATACGCAGTATTTT	CASTATGGQTDTQYF
once	TRBV7-9	NA	TRBJ1-1	TGTGCCAGCAGCTTGCTCGGGTTTGAAGCTTTCTTT	CASSLLGFEAFF
NA	TRBV28	TRBD1	TRBJ2-1	TGTGCCAGCAGCCCGGACAGGGAGCAGTTCTTC	CASSPDREQFF
NA	TRBV28	NA	TRBJ1-2	TGTGCCAGCACCGGTCCGGATGGCTACACCTTC	CASTGPDGYTF
NA	TRBV4-2	NA	TRBJ2-7	TGTGCCAGCAGCCAAGTGGTCACTCACTTTTCCTACGAGCAGTACTTC	CASSQVVTHFSYEQYF
NA	TRBV4-2	TRBD2	TRBJ2-5	TGTGCCAGCAGCCGGAGGACTAGCGGGGGGCAATTCCAAGAGACCCAGTACTTC	CASSRRTSGGQFQETQYF
once	TRBV7-3	NA	TRBJ2-2	TGTGCCAGCAGTTATAATTCGAACACCGGGGAGCTGTTTTTT	CASSYNSNTGELFF
NA	TRBV12-5	TRBD2	TRBJ2-5	TGTGCTAGTGGCTCGACTAGCGGTGAAGAGACCCAGTACTTC	CASGSTSGEETQYF
NA	TRBV18	NA	TRBJ1-1	TGTGCCAGCTCACCGGGCAGGCCTCCGAACACTGAAGCTTTCTTT	CASSPGRPPNTEAFF
NA	TRBV29-1	NA	TRBJ1-1	TGCAGCGTTGACAGGGCAAACACTGAAGCTTTCTTT	CSVDRANTEAFF
NA	TRBV19	NA	TRBJ2-3	TGTGCCAGTAGTATAGCTGATCTCACAGATACGCAGTATTTT	CASSIADLTDTQYF
NA	TRBV9	TRBD2	TRBJ2-7	TGTGCCAGCAGCAGGGCCACTAGCGGAAAATACGAGCAGTACTTC	CASSRATSGKYEQYF
NA	TRBV5-1	NA	TRBJ2-1	TGCGCCAGCAGCCCCGTTCGTGAGGGCGAACGGTTCTTC	CASSPVREGERFF
NA	TRBV30	NA	TRBJ2-6	TGTGCCTGGAGTGAGGGTTCAGGCAACGTCGTCCTGACTTTC	CAWSEGSGNVVLTF
NA	TRBV4-1	TRBD2	TRBJ2-7	TGCGCCAGCAGCCCCCCTAGCGGGAGGACCGAGCAGTACTTC	CASSPPSGRTEQYF
NA	TRBV28	TRBD1	TRBJ2-6	TGTGCCAGCAGTGCGCCGGGACAGGGGGACTCTGGTGTCCTGACTTTC	CASSAPGQGDSGVLTF
NA	TRBV2	NA	TRBJ1-6	TGTGCCAGCAGTTTAGTCGGGACGGCTAATCTCCCCCTCCACTTT	CASSLVGTANLPLHF
NA	TRBV7-9	NA	TRBJ2-7	TGTGCCAGCAGCTTTGGGGACACCCGCTACGAGCAGTACTTC	CASSFGDTRYEQYF
NA	TRBV7-9	NA	TRBJ2-1	TGTGCCAGCAGCTTAATGGTAGGAAATGAGCAGTTCTTC	CASSLMVGNEQFF
NA	TRBV28	NA	TRBJ2-7	TGTGCCAGCAGTCCATCGAGTCCACCGAGAGACGAGCAGTACTTC	CASSPSSPPRDEQYF
NA	TRBV5-1	TRBD1	TRBJ2-5	TGCGCCAGCAGTGTCTCCGGGACAGGGCTTCAAGAGACCCAGTACTTC	CASSVSGTGLQETQYF
NA	TRBV19	TRBD2	TRBJ2-1	TGTGCCAGTAGCTCGGTCGGGAGGAACGGTCGAGATAATGAGCAGTTCTTC	CASSSVGRNGRDNEQFF
NA	TRBV30	NA	TRBJ1-6	TGTGCCTGGAGTCTACAGAATAATTCACCCCTCCACTTT	CAWSLQNNSPLHF
NA	TRBV6-5	TRBD1	TRBJ1-1	TGTGCCAGCACCCCGGACAGGGGCACTGAAGCTTTCTTT	CASTPDRGTEAFF
NA	TRBV9	TRBD1	TRBJ2-7	TGTGCCAGCAGCCCGCAGGGACAGGGATCCTACGAGCAGTACTTC	CASSPQGQGSYEQYF
NA	TRBV2	NA	TRBJ2-5	TGTGCTTCAGGGTGGACACAAGAGACCCAGTACTTC	CASGWTQETQYF
NA	TRBV6-6	NA	TRBJ2-3	TGTGCCAGCAGCCCACAGGGTTTTGGCACAGATACGCAGTATTTT	CASSPQGFGTDTQYF
NA	TRBV7-6	TRBD1	TRBJ2-5	TGTGCCAGCAGCCCGACAGGGGGCCTGAGGGGAGAGACCCAGTACTTC	CASSPTGGLRGETQYF
NA	TRBV30	NA	TRBJ2-5	TGTGCCTGGAGTGTAAGGCTTCGGGGTAGGGAGACCCAGTACTTC	CAWSVRLRGRETQYF
NA	TRBV29-1	TRBD2	TRBJ2-5	TGCCTTCTACGCTACGGGCTAGCGGGACGAGAGCAGTACTTC	CLLRYGLAGREQYF